Presented here are 16 T cell receptor beta chains from one specimen sequenced in a study of CD8+ T cells in alopecia areata. The treatment is: oral pan-JAK inhibitor, 5-10 mg twice daily. Sequencing used cDNA as its template, made by extracting RNA and reverse transcribing it. Method: immunoSEQ multiplex PCR; TCRdb's copy keeps in-frame clones and lacks some. The profile shows approximately 180,000 clones, around three fifths of them singletons. The sample here was CD4+ T cells sorted from blood, taken at week 24, from a patient treated with tofacitinib. All receptors come from a human donor with alopecia areata.

This clone was seen a handful of times. The genes are TRBV27 and TRBJ2-1; 9 nucleotides agree with TRBD1. The length of the CDR3 is 16 residues. Germline assignment: CDR1 MNHEY and CDR2 SMNVEV (reference sequence). J was trimmed by 2 bases and V by 5 bases; bases with no gene match: 7. The CDR3 sequence is CASSERRDRAYNEQFF. The CDR3 DNA is TGTGCCAGCAGTGAACGCCGGGACAGGGCCTACAATGAGCAGTTCTTC.

In this sample, this clone turned up a few times. J is TRBJ2-2 and V is TRBV6-6; 8 bases fit TRBD1. The trim removed 4 bases at V and 4 bases at J, leaving 8 bases unmatched. Germline CDR1 and CDR2: MNHNY and SVGAGI (reference sequence). The CDR3 loop spans 16 amino acids. CDR3 in DNA: TGTGCCAGCAGTTTCGGGACAGGAGTTTCCACCGGGGAGCTGTTTTTT. Its protein is CASSFGTGVSTGELFF.

This clone was seen repeatedly, ten times or more. V gene TRBV19 combines with J gene TRBJ2-7, with 7 bases matching TRBD1. This CDR3 has 14 amino acids. The V gene end was trimmed by 4 bases and the J gene end by 2 bases; junction bases not matched to a gene: 5. Looked up from germline, CDR1 is LNHDA and CDR2 is SQIVND (reference sequence). In DNA, the CDR3 is TGTGCCAGTAGTAAGGGGGCTCTACCCTACGAGCAGTACTTC. This encodes CASSKGALPYEQYF.

The V and J genes are TRBV27 and TRBJ1-5, with a tentative D call TRBD1 (6 bases). The germline V and J ends were trimmed by 0 bases and 2 bases, with 11 bases remaining between them. CDR3 length: 16 amino acids. CDR1 MNHEY and CDR2 SMNVEV come from the germline V gene (reference sequence). The CDR3 nucleotides read TGTGCCAGCAGTTTATCGGTACAGGGAGGCAATCAGCCCCAGCATTTT. Translating it yields CASSLSVQGGNQPQHF.

The chain recombines TRBV5-1 with TRBJ2-7; 7 bases match TRBD1. Trimming took 4 bases from V and 0 from J; bases not matched to a gene: 4. CDR3 length equals 14 residues. Germline-derived CDR1 and CDR2 are SGHRS and YFSETQ. The CDR3 bases are TGCGCCAGCAGCCCCGGGACAGTCTCCTACGAGCAGTACTTC. As protein: CASSPGTVSYEQYF.

Details on this clone: The same CDR3 arises from other DNA sequences in this sample as well. The rearrangement links TRBV29-1 to TRBJ1-1; D not resolved. In germline, CDR1 is SQVTM, CDR2 ANQGSEA. V was pared by 4 bases and J by 0 bases, with 9 bases between. The CDR3 length is 13 residues. The CDR3 region has the DNA TGCAGCGTTGCCGGAATAATGAACACTGAAGCTTTCTTT. Its protein product is CSVAGIMNTEAFF. Together with reference TRBV29-1 and TRBJ1-1, the CDR3 gives the full variable domain: SAVISQKPSRDICQRGTSLTIQCQVDSQVTMMFWYRQQPGQSLTLIATANQGSEATYESGFVIDKFPISRPNLTFSTLTVSNMSPEDSSIYLCSVAGIMNTEAFFGQGTRLTVV.

CDR3 DNA: TGTGCCAGCAGTGAATCGGGGTATGGCTACACCTTC. It specifies CASSESGYGYTF. The J gene is TRBJ1-2, the V gene TRBV6-1, with D uncertain. From germline, CDR1 is MNHNS and CDR2 SASEGT. V lost 2 bases and J lost 5, with 6 bases in between. This CDR3 has 12 residues.

The genes are TRBV6-1 and TRBJ2-5, with D possibly matching TRBD2 (5 bases). Germline CDR1 is MNHNS and CDR2 is SASEGT. V was cut by 1 base and J by 5 bases, with 14 bases left in between. The CDR3 is 15 residues long. The CDR3 sequence is CASSEGFRGEETQYF. The CDR3, as DNA: TGTGCCAGCAGTGAAGGTTTTCGGGGAGAGGAGACCCAGTACTTC.

The gene calls are TRBV4-3 and TRBJ2-7, with 9 positions matching TRBD2. Germline CDR1 and CDR2: LGHNA and YSLEER. CDR3 length: 17 residues. The ends lost 0 bases at V and 4 bases at J; junction bases unmatched: 10. The CDR3 sequence is CASSQDSGGSVWYEQYF. Written as DNA, the CDR3 is TGCGCCAGCAGCCAAGATAGCGGGGGCTCCGTTTGGTACGAGCAGTACTTC.

The rearrangement links TRBV5-1 to TRBJ2-2, with 7 bases lining up with TRBD2. This CDR3 spans 12 amino acids. The V segment lost 4 bases and the J segment 9 bases; nucleotides outside the gene matches: 3. Germline-derived CDR1 and CDR2 are SGHRS and YFSETQ. CDR3 nucleotide sequence: TGCGCCAGCAGCCGAGCGGGGTGGGAGCTGTTTTTT. As protein: CASSRAGWELFF.

V usage is TRBV25-1 and J usage is TRBJ1-1; no clear D. This CDR3 has 11 amino acids. Trimming stripped 4 bases from V and 6 bases from J, with 6 bases between. Germline-derived CDR1 and CDR2 are MGHDK and SYGVNS. The CDR3 nucleotides read TGTGCCAGCAGTGCTATAGCTGAAGCTTTCTTT. The encoded protein is CASSAIAEAFF.

This clone was detected only a few times. This chain joins TRBV29-1 and TRBJ1-1, with a possible D match to TRBD1 (5 bases). V lost 2 bases to trimming and J lost 2 bases, with 12 bases between them. This CDR3 contains 14 residues. From germline, CDR1 is SQVTM and CDR2 ANQGSEA. CDR3 protein: CSVERGRLNTEAFF. CDR3 nucleotide sequence: TGCAGCGTTGAAAGGGGTAGGTTAAACACTGAAGCTTTCTTT.

This clone was seen a handful of times. The chain is built from TRBV19 and TRBJ2-2; perhaps TRBD1 as D (6 bases). The CDR3 spans 17 residues. Trimming shortened V by 7 bases and J by 1 base, and 19 bases separated the two germline ends. Germline CDR1 LNHDA, CDR2 SQIVND (reference sequence). The CDR3: CASTPILTGRNTGELFF. In DNA form, the CDR3 reads TGTGCCAGTACCCCAATCCTGACAGGACGGAACACCGGGGAGCTGTTTTTT. Filled out from reference TRBV19 and TRBJ2-2, the complete variable domain reads DGGITQSPKYLFRKEGQNVTLSCEQNLNHDAMYWYRQDPGQGLRLIYYSQIVNDFQKGDIAEGYSVSREKKESFPLTVTSAQKNPTAFYLCASTPILTGRNTGELFFGEGSRLTVL.

The chain combines TRBV7-2 with TRBJ2-6; D is perhaps TRBD2 (6 bases). The CDR3 loop spans 19 amino acids. Germline-derived CDR1 and CDR2 are SGHTA and FQGNSA. V was cut by 0 bases and J by 0 bases, with 15 bases left in between. In DNA form, the CDR3 reads TGTGCCAGCAGCTTAGCGTCGGGCGGGATGAGCTCTGGGGCCAACGTCCTGACTTTC. It encodes CASSLASGGMSSGANVLTF.

This clone was found a few times. The V call is TRBV29-1, the J call TRBJ2-3, with unresolved D. Germline V CDR1 and CDR2: SQVTM, ANQGSEA. V dropped 4 bases and J dropped 3 bases, with 8 bases sitting between them. CDR3 size: 12 residues. CDR3: CSVAEVTDTQYF. DNA of the CDR3: TGCAGCGTTGCGGAAGTAACAGATACGCAGTATTTT.

This chain uses TRBV30 with TRBJ1-6, with TRBD1 as a possible D gene (5 bases). V was cut by 4 bases and J by 0 bases, with 7 bases left in between. Germline values: CDR1 GTSNPN, CDR2 SVGIG (reference sequence). The CDR3 has 14 residues. The DNA for the CDR3 is TGTGCCTGGACAGGGAGCTCCTATAATTCACCCCTCCACTTT. Protein sequence: CAWTGSSYNSPLHF.